This T cell receptor beta chain is from a study of CD8 T cells in ankylosing spondylitis. General study findings and limits: Typical of ankylosing spondylitis blood, it appeared, was a TCR beta motif of eight highly homologous variants. Earlier studies detected some motif variants in reactive arthritis synovial fluid and blood. The authors reported significant enrichment of disease-linked clones in matched ankylosing spondylitis synovial fluid.

Quantitative molecular-barcoded 5'-RACE generated the TCR beta libraries. One entry per CDR3 protein, called by TCRdb with MiXCR from the 5' RACE reads. The sample lists roughly 440,000 distinct CDR3 sequences; roughly 15% were seen once. Germline loops: CDR1 SGHRS, CDR2 YFSETQ. The CDR3 extends over 14 amino acids. Between the trimmed V and J ends, which lost 0 bases and 5 bases, there was a span of 12 bases. This clonotype was detected many times. Its antigen is not known. V gene TRBV5-1 combines with J gene TRBJ2-7; D gene ambiguous. The TCR comes from a male donor with ankylosing spondylitis. Sequencing input: blood, either unsorted or a sorted T cell fraction (not recorded which). The CDR3 DNA sequence: TGCGCCAGCAGCTTGGGGCAGCCTTACGACGAGCAGTACTTC. Translating it yields CASSLGQPYDEQYF. Variable domain in full (rest from reference TRBV5-1 and TRBJ2-7): KAGVTQTPRYLIKTRGQQVTLSCSPISGHRSVSWYQQTPGQGLQFLFEYFSETQRNKGNFPGRFSGRQFSNSRSEMNVSTLELGDSALYLCASSLGQPYDEQYFGPGTRLTVT.